Sequencing of this T cell receptor beta chain was carried out in a study of T cells after yellow fever vaccination. 5'RACE template switching produced TCR cDNA carrying a universal primer site and UMIs. TCRdb reprocessed the 5' RACE reads via MiXCR and lists one record per CDR3 protein. The sample includes about 300,000 distinct CDR3 sequences, 8.5% to 10% of them seen just once. Germline V gives CDR1 SNHLY, CDR2 FYNNEI. The CDR3 totals 12 residues. Trimming took off 6 bases at V and 4 bases at J, with 7 bases between the two ends. This receptor was identified in a man younger than 30 who received the YFV17D yellow fever vaccine. The sequencing here drew on CD4+ T cells sorted from PBMCs, taken 5 days after the yellow fever booster vaccination. The chain uses TRBV2 and TRBJ1-3, with D perhaps matching TRBD1 (5 bases). Here the CDR3 reads CASRGDGNTIYF. For the CDR3, the DNA is TGTGCCAGCAGAGGGGACGGAAACACCATATATTTT.